Only a few counts were recorded for the clone carrying this T cell receptor (delta chain). What it binds is not known. TCRdb's listed protein matches a much larger clone and diverges from this DNA's translation at residue 3, likely through a read error; the protein shown comes from the DNA. The CDR3 length is 22 residues. Germline V CDR1 and CDR2: GEAIGNYY, EKD. The source of the sample is a study of γδ T cells in repeated Plasmodium falciparum infection. Study background: Donors were malaria-exposed Malian children or age- and gender-matched Australian children. Study-level results: Many TCRgamma sequences overlapped between individuals in stable Vgamma9/Vdelta2+ repertoires.

Gammadelta T cells were flow-sorted from PBMC into Vgamma9/Vdelta2+ and Vdelta2-negative populations for bulk analysis. TCRdb fed the multiplex PCR reads to CATT. The sample carries 50,000 to 65,000 delta-chain clones, over 1.5% recorded once. The rearrangement joins TRDV2 to TRDJ1; D is unclear. Here the J gene came from matching the DNA to germline, since TCRdb omits it. The source material was gamma-delta T cells from blood. This receptor was obtained from a pool of human donors (malaria-infected and uninfected, not separated). The CDR3 loop reads CARDTISGYDLTKVPLKGILIF. CDR3 nucleotides: TGTGCCCGTGACACAATCAGTGGCTACGACCTAACCAAGGTCCCACTAAAGGGTATACTCATCTTT.